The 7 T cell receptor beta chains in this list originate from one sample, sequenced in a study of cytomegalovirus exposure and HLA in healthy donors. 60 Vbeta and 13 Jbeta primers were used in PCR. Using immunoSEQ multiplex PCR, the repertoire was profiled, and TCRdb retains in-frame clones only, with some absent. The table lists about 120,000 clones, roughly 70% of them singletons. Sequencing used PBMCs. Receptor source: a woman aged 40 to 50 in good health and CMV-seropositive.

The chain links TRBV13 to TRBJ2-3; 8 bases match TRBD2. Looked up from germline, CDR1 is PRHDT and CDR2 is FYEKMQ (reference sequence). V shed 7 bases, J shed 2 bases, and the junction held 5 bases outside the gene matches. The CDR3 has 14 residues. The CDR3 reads CASTTSGATDTQYF. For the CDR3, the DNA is TGTGCCAGCACCACTAGCGGTGCCACAGATACGCAGTATTTT.

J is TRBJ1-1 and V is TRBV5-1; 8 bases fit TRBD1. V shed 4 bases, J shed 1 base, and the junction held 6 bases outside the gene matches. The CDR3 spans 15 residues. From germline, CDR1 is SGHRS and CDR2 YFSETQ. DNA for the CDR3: TGCGCCAGCAGCCCGCTTGGGACAGGGAACACTGAAGCTTTCTTT. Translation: CASSPLGTGNTEAFF.

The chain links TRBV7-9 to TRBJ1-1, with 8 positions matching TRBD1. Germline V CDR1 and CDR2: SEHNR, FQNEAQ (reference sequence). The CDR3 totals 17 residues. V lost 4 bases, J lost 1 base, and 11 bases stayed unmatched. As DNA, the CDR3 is TGTGCCAGCAGCTCACAATCCGGGGACAGGCAGAACACTGAAGCTTTCTTT. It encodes CASSSQSGDRQNTEAFF. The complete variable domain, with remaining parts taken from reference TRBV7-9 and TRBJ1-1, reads DTGVSQNPRHKITKRGQNVTFRCDPISEHNRLYWYRQTLGQGPEFLTYFQNEAQLEKSRLLSDRFSAERPKGSFSTLEIQRTEQGDSAMYLCASSSQSGDRQNTEAFFGQGTRLTVV.

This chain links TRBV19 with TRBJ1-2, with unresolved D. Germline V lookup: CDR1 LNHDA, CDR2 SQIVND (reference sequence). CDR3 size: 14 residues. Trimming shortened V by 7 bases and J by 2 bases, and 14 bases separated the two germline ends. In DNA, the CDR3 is TGTGCCAGTAAAATTCCGGCGGGGAACTATGGCTACACCTTC. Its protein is CASKIPAGNYGYTF.

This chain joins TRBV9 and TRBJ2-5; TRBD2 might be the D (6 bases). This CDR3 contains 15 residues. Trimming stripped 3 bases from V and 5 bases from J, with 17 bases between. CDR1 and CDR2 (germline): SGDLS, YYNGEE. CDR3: CASSATTSLGETQYF. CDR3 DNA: TGTGCCAGCAGCGCAACAACTAGCCTAGGGGAGACCCAGTACTTC. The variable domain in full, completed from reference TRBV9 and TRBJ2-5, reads DSGVTQTPKHLITATGQRVTLRCSPRSGDLSVYWYQQSLDQGLQFLIQYYNGEERAKGNILERFSAQQFPDLHSELNLSSLELGDSALYFCASSATTSLGETQYFGPGTRLLVL.

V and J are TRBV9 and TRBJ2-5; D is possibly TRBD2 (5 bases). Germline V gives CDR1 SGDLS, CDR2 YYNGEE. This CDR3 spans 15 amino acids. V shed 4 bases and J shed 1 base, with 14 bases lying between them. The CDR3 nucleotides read TGTGCCAGCAGCCCATCCCCGGGGTCCCAAGAGACCCAGTACTTC. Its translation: CASSPSPGSQETQYF.

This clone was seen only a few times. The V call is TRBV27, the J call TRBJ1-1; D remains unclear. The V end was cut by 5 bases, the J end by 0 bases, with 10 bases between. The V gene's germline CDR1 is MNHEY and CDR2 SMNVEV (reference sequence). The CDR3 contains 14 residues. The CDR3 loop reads CASSPQPMNTEAFF. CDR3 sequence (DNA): TGTGCCAGCAGTCCACAGCCTATGAACACTGAAGCTTTCTTT.